The clone carrying this TCR beta chain is a singleton in its sample. One entry per CDR3 protein, called by TCRdb with MiXCR from the PCR reads. The data hold about 320,000 distinct CDR3 sequences, with 24% observed a single time. This record comes from a study of molecular identifiers for immune sequencing clone quantification. Study in general: Naive CD8 cell RNA, from about 20,000 or 100,000 cells, was split five ways in replicates, with four sequenced.

From roughly 21,000 to 960,000 sorted cells, naive CD8 libraries were generated with 10%, 30% or 50% RNA. V lost 4 bases and J 0 bases, leaving 10 bases between the germline ends. The CDR3 is 15 amino acids. Germline V gives CDR1 LNHDA, CDR2 SQIVND (reference sequence). The clonotype originates from a human donor in good health. Some libraries in this study had Jurkat cell RNA spiked in. The sample comprised naive CD8+ T cells from blood, with Jurkat cell RNA spiked in. Regarding subset: FACS-sorted CD8+CD4-CCR7+CD45RA+ naive T cells. V and J are TRBV19 and TRBJ1-5, with D unresolved. CDR3: CASSNLGYSNQPQHF. The CDR3 DNA follows: TGTGCCAGTAGTAATCTTGGTTATAGCAATCAGCCCCAGCATTTT.